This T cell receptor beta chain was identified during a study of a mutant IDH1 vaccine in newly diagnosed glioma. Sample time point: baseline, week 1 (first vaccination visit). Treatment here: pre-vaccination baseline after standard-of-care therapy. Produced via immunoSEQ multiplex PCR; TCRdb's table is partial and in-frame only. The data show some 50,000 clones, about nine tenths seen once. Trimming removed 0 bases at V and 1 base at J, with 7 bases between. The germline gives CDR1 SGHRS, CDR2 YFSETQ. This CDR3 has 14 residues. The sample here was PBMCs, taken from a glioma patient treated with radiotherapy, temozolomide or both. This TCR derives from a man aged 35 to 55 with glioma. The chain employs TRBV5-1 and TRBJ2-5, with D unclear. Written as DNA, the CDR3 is TGCGCCAGCAGCTTGGGGCAGCCCCAAGAGACCCAGTACTTC. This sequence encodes CASSLGQPQETQYF.